The entry below describes one T cell receptor beta chain. Its target antigen remains unknown. The record has no base qualities; no much larger clone is one base away. These data originate in a study of cytomegalovirus exposure and HLA in healthy donors (dated by TCRdb to the late 2010s). Background on the whole study: In an earlier analysis of 450 to 750 of the donors, 250 to 350 Gb of sequence data and some 120 million unique TCR beta sequences from 150 million to 200 million T cells were reported. The study used immunosequencing to profile the T cell repertoires of several hundred subjects and linked those repertoires to cytomegalovirus serostatus. Donor age, sex, ethnicity and CMV serostatus were compiled together with the repertoire data. High-throughput TCR immunosequencing, statistical association of individual TCRs with disease status, and machine learning were combined to predict cytomegalovirus infection status. The study was designed to test whether signatures of past pathogen exposure could be identified by cataloging public T cell receptors. A later analysis re-analyzed previously published TCR beta repertoires from about 600 donors and added high-resolution HLA genotyping to study TCR occurrence patterns. All discovery cohort repertoires had been generated using a single sequencing platform. Across about 380 genotyped donors of the cohort, an average of roughly 250,000 unique TCR beta nucleotide sequences per donor were sequenced, and 15% to 20% of those sequences were non-productive. In an earlier analysis of 587 of the donors, high-throughput TCR beta sequencing was used to judge whether each TCR beta V gene segment behaved as functional or pseudogenic. A handful of DR-DQ haplotypes were treated as single units for association and clustering because of strong linkage in the cohort. Of the 398 genotyped donors, less than 85% were placed in the genetic ancestry cluster associated with self-reported Caucasian donors. Rather than drawing on any new phenotypic data, the later analysis identified candidate immune exposures from TCR beta sequences and the way those sequences occurred across donors. Both class I and class II loci were covered by HLA typing, at four-digit resolution. In a later genetic analysis, genome-wide SNP genotypes for about three fifths of the roughly 670 donors were used, and that subset was treated as a discovery cohort. In addition to the first cohort of about 650 subjects, a separate validation cohort of approximately 130 different subjects was used. The number of donors typed differed by locus, with 629-630 for A, B, C, DRB1 and DQB1, around 500 for DQA1, 600 to 610 for DPA1, and some 470 for DPB1. Around 320 gigabases of sequencing data and 70 million to 100 million unique TCR sequences were included in an early release covering under 650 HLA-typed donors. What the study reported, not specific to this receptor: Linkage disequilibrium might explain the correlated functional status among segregating V segments, but an unknown experimental factor could not be ruled out. In this cohort, only TCR beta chains were sequenced, and detectable features were limited by the absence of alpha or paired-chain data. A total of roughly 160 TCR beta chains were listed by the study as associated with cytomegalovirus. Across donors, most TCR sequences were observed very rarely, whereas some public TCRs were present in many individuals. In a later analysis, several top co-occurrence clusters were reported to appear linked to parvovirus B19, influenza, CMV and Epstein-Barr virus. Cytomegalovirus status was reported to be diagnosed by the classifier with high specificity and sensitivity in both the original and validation cohorts. For the cohort, immune exposure information was limited to CMV serostatus. Some IMGT-functional V segments, including TRBV6-2 and TRBV6-3, could not be told apart with the 87-base-pair reads, so those segments were excluded. According to a later analysis, TCR association rates differed among HLA loci, with DRB1 alleles showing the most associated TCRs and HLA-C alleles showing the fewest. In a later analysis, HLA-associated TCR beta chains showed more clonal expansion and lower generation probabilities than non-associated chains that were equally common. In vitro tests confirmed that a few of the cytomegalovirus-associated TCR beta chains recognize cytomegalovirus antigens. According to a later analysis, most CMV-associated TCR beta chains appeared to be HLA-restricted, and the HLA associations seemed to be driven largely by CMV exposure. The sequencing pipeline was judged likely to have produced a cluster of highly shared sequence variants as a technical artifact. In an earlier analysis of approximately 590 of the donors, most TCR beta V segments appeared in productive rearrangements about 87% or about 30% of the time, broadly matching IMGT annotations. An association between a missense DCLRE1C variant and V-gene and J-gene trimming of TCR beta chains was found in a later genetic analysis and replicated in an independent cohort. Because HLA typing was unavailable for some donors at each locus, only the typed subset was used in association tests. According to a later genetic analysis, donors in an Asian-associated ancestry cluster had fewer N-insertions in productive TCRs than the roughly 660-donor mean. According to the authors, the approach could potentially be generalized to other disease states and immunological phenotypes. Sequencing depth was assumed to be roughly uniform across donors in the presence/absence analyses, though that assumption may not hold. Strong co-occurrence of HLA alleles, especially DR and DQ, made assigning TCR associations to individual alleles difficult. Because counts were too low, seventeen rarely observed V segments, including chromosome 9 orphons, were excluded from the earlier analysis of some 540 of the donors. A later analysis associated 16,951 TCR beta sequences with specific HLA alleles at a false discovery rate of 0.05. A further reported finding was that TCR beta sequences accurately predicted the HLA-A and HLA-B alleles for most subjects in the first cohort.

The library came from the immunoSEQ multiplex PCR assay. For the multiplex PCR, a mixture combining 60 forward primers for TCR Vbeta segments and 13 reverse primers for TCR Jbeta segments was used. Amplification of the CDR3 region of rearranged TCR beta genes was performed with a multiplex PCR assay on genomic DNA. The Illumina HiSeq System was used to sequence the amplified TCR beta libraries as 87-base-pair reads. In the source study's methods: A later analysis tallied around 82 million unique TCR beta chains across the 666 repertoires, and approximately 12 million of those chains were shared by two or more donors. A nearest-neighbor algorithm error-corrected the raw reads and collapsed the reads into unique sequences, merging closely related sequences to remove PCR and sequencing errors. CDR3 sequences were aligned to IMGT reference sequences to assign V, D and J gene segments. Each retained sequence needed at least a six-nucleotide match to both a V gene segment and a J gene segment. A rearrangement counted as productive if the CDR3 had no stop codons and remained in frame with V and J, and every other rearrangement counted as non-productive. CDR3 was defined by IMGT convention, running from the second conserved V-encoded cysteine to the conserved J-encoded phenylalanine. The earlier analysis of 550 to 650 of the donors excluded any sequence lacking an unambiguous match to a single V gene segment. An earlier analysis of under 750 of the donors called V segments functional above 56.7% productive rearrangements and segregating when the between-donor standard deviation exceeded 5%. A statistical classification framework was developed to diagnose cytomegalovirus status using the catalog of TCR beta chain sequences. In a later analysis, TCR nucleotide sequences were compared against IMGT/GENE-DB human TR gene sequences so that V and J genes could be assigned. The TCRdist pipeline was used in a later analysis to assign CDR3 sequences and most-parsimonious VDJ recombination scenarios. In a later analysis, each TCR beta chain was defined by its CDR3 amino acid sequence together with its V-gene family, and reads lacking a unique V-gene family were excluded. A later analysis removed 500 to 650 highly shared, low-generation-probability nucleotide sequences to deal with suspected cross-contamination and a sequencing artifact. For each public chain, a later analysis derived a clonal expansion index from normalized ranks of inferred template counts within each repertoire. In a later analysis, generation probabilities were computed using a VDJ recombination model fitted to out-of-frame rearrangements, and the results were checked against IGoR. In a later analysis, TCR-TCR, TCR-HLA and TCR-CMV co-occurrence was scored with hypergeometric tests, and a repertoire-size bias correction was applied to TCR pairs. To estimate false discovery rates, a later analysis permuted the HLA or CMV assignments 20 times. In a later analysis, co-occurring TCRs were grouped using DBSCAN, and TCRdist sequence similarity was added for clustering within HLA-allele-positive subsets. Repertoires with fewer than 30,000 or more than 120,000 public chains were left out of co-occurrence clustering, as were several repertoires with anomalous nucleotide sharing. TCRdb's version of the immuneACCESS table is confined to in-frame rearrangements and falls short of the full clone set. An unresolved V gene accounts for under half of the shortfall where checked; the remainder is of unknown origin. The DNA gave D and trimming, while V, J and clone size come from that table. For this sample there are about 180,000 clones; approximately 70% appear just once. Roughly 2.5% of the sample lies in the top ten.

In total, approximately 700 healthy bone marrow donors made up the cohort. At the time of sampling, all cohort members were nominally healthy, though unrecorded immune exposures were likely present. Of the roughly 720 cohort members, 250 to 300 had positive CMV serostatus and roughly 330 had negative CMV serostatus, and CMV serostatus was not recorded for the donor. A peripheral blood sample was collected from each donor, and TCR beta sequencing was performed on peripheral blood mononuclear cells. The Qiagen DNeasy Blood Extraction Kit was used to extract genomic DNA from the blood cell samples. CDR1 is given as SGHVS and CDR2 as FQNEAQ, both from the germline V gene. The CDR3 starts with the cysteine, ends with the phenylalanine, and has 16 residues. Left in the record is the CDR3 DNA by itself, 48 bases read in frame from the first base. A distance of 13 bases separates the germline ends of V and J, which lose 1 base and 3 bases respectively.

The TCR sequence derives from a human donor in good health. What was sequenced was PBMCs. The rearranged segments are TRBV7-8 and TRBJ2-1; perhaps TRBD1 is the D gene, with 6 bases matching. The sequence in DNA is TGTGCCAGCAGCTTAGGTTCGGCAGGGGTCTACAATGAGCAGTTCTTC. Its protein reads: CASSLGSAGVYNEQFF. With all but the CDR3 taken from the reference TRBV7-8 and TRBJ2-1 genes, the full variable domain is: GAGVSQSPRYKVAKRGQDVALRCDPISGHVSLFWYQQALGQGPEFLTYFQNEAQLDKSGLPSDRFFAERPEGSVSTLKIQRTQQEDSAVYLCASSLGSAGVYNEQFFGPGTRLTVL.